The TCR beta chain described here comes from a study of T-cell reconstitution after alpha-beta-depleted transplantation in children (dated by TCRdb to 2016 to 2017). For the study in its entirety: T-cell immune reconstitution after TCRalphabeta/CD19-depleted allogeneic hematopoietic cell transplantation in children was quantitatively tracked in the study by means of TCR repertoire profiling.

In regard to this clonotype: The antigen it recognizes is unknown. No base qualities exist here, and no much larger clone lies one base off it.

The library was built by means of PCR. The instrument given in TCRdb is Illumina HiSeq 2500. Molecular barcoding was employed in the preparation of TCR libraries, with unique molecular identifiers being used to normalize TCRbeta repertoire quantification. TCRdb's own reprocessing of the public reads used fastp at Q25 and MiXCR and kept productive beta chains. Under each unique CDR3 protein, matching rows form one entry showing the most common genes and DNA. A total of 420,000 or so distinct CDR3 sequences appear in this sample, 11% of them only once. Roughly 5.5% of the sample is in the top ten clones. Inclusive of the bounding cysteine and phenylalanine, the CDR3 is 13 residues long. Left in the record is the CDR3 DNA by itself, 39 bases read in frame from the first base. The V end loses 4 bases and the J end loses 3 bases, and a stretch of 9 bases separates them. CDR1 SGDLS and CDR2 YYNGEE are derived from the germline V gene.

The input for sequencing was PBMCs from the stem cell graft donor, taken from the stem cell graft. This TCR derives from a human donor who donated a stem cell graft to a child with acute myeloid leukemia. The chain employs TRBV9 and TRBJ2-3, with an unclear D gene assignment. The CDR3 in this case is CASSPPQTDTQYF. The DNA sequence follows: TGTGCCAGCAGCCCCCCACAAACAGATACGCAGTATTTT.